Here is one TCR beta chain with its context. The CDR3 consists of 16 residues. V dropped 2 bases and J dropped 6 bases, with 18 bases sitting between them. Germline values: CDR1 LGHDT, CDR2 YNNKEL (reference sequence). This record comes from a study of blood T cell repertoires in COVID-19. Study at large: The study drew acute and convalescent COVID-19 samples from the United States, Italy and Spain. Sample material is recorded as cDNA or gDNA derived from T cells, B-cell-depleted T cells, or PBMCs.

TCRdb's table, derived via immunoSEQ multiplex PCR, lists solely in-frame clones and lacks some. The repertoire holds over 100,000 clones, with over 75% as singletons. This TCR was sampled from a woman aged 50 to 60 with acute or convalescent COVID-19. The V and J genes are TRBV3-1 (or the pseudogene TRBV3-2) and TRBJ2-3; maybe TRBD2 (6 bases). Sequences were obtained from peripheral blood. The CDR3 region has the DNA TGTGCCAGCAGCCAATCGCGTCCCCATGGAGGGGATACGCAGTATTTT. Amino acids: CASSQSRPHGGDTQYF.